Sequencing of this TCR beta chain was carried out in a study of cytomegalovirus exposure and HLA in healthy donors (dated by TCRdb to the late 2010s). In the study overall: An earlier analysis of roughly 500 of the donors reported 250 to 300 Gb of sequence data and 100 million to 140 million unique TCR beta sequences from about 179 million T cells. On average, 235,054 unique TCR beta nucleotide sequences were sequenced per donor among a few hundred genotyped donors of the cohort, with roughly 18% of those sequences being non-productive. The aim of the study was to test whether cataloging public T cell receptors could identify signatures of past pathogen exposure. In addition to the first cohort of 666 subjects, a separate validation cohort of 120 different subjects was used. Of the approximately 400 genotyped donors, approximately 82% fell in the genetic ancestry cluster associated with self-reported Caucasian donors. A later analysis re-analyzed previously published TCR beta repertoires from roughly 600 donors and added high-resolution HLA genotyping to study TCR occurrence patterns. The study profiled the T cell repertoires of hundreds of subjects by immunosequencing and related them to cytomegalovirus serostatus. Because of strong linkage in the cohort, 4 to 6 DR-DQ haplotypes were treated as single units for association and clustering. Every repertoire in the discovery cohort had been generated on one and the same sequencing platform. Genome-wide SNP genotypes for about 60% of the roughly 670 donors were used in a later genetic analysis, which treated that subset as a discovery cohort. Rather than using new phenotypic data, the later analysis identified candidate immune exposures from TCR beta sequences and from how often those sequences occurred across donors. In an earlier analysis of over 550 of the donors, high-throughput TCR beta sequencing was used to judge whether each TCR beta V gene segment behaved as functional or pseudogenic. The study combined high-throughput TCR immunosequencing, statistical association of individual TCRs with disease status, and machine learning to predict cytomegalovirus infection status. About 300 gigabases of sequencing data and approximately 93 million unique TCR sequences were included in an early release covering about 620 HLA-typed donors. HLA typing covered class I and class II loci at four-digit resolution. The number of typed donors differed by locus: about 629-630 for A, B, C, DRB1 and DQB1; roughly 510 for DQA1; 606 for DPA1; and roughly 450 for DPB1. Donor age, sex, ethnicity and CMV serostatus were collected together with the repertoire data.

The protocol used for the library was the immunoSEQ multiplex PCR assay. The multiplex PCR relied on a mix of 60 forward primers for TCR Vbeta segments and 13 reverse primers for TCR Jbeta segments. The CDR3 region of rearranged TCR beta genes was amplified from genomic DNA with a multiplex PCR assay. On the Illumina HiSeq System, the amplified TCR beta libraries were sequenced as 87-base-pair reads. In the authors' own workflow: In a later analysis, 77 million or so unique TCR beta chains were counted across the 500 to 850 repertoires, and approximately 9.9 million of these chains were shared by at least two donors. To remove PCR and sequencing errors, raw reads were error-corrected and collapsed into unique sequences using a nearest-neighbor algorithm that merged closely related sequences. To assign V, D and J gene segments, CDR3 sequences were aligned to IMGT reference sequences. For a sequence to be retained, a match of at least six nucleotides to both a V gene segment and a J gene segment was required. Rearrangements were called productive when the CDR3 lacked stop codons and stayed in frame with V and J; all others were non-productive. Following IMGT convention, CDR3 was defined as the stretch from the second conserved V-encoded cysteine to the conserved J-encoded phenylalanine. The earlier analysis of about 620 of the donors excluded sequences that lacked an unambiguous match to a single V gene segment. In an earlier analysis of approximately 590 of the donors, V segments were called functional above 56.7% productive rearrangements and were called segregating when the between-donor standard deviation exceeded 5%. To diagnose cytomegalovirus status from the catalog of TCR beta chain sequences, a statistical classification framework was built. A later analysis assigned V and J genes by comparing TCR nucleotide sequences with IMGT/GENE-DB human TR gene sequences. A later analysis assigned CDR3 sequences and most-parsimonious VDJ recombination scenarios with the TCRdist pipeline. In a later analysis, every TCR beta chain was defined by the combination of its CDR3 amino acid sequence and its V-gene family, and reads without a unique V-gene family were dropped. To address suspected cross-contamination and a sequencing artifact, a later analysis removed a few hundred highly shared, low-generation-probability nucleotide sequences. A later analysis calculated a clonal expansion index for each public chain from normalized within-repertoire ranks of inferred template counts. In a later analysis, generation probabilities were computed with a VDJ recombination model fitted to out-of-frame rearrangements, and the resulting probabilities were checked against IGoR. In a later analysis, hypergeometric tests were used to score TCR-TCR, TCR-HLA and TCR-CMV co-occurrence, with a repertoire-size bias correction applied to TCR pairs. False discovery rates were estimated in a later analysis by permuting HLA or CMV assignments 20 times. In a later analysis, co-occurring TCRs were grouped using DBSCAN, and TCRdist sequence similarity was added for clustering within HLA-allele-positive subsets. Repertoires with fewer than 30,000 or more than 120,000 public chains were left out of co-occurrence clustering, as were five repertoires with anomalous nucleotide sharing. The source is immuneACCESS, and TCRdb retained only in-frame sequences with V and J called. Part of the clones is not carried over; for the studies checked, unresolved V genes explain less than half of this, and the remainder is unexplained. For V, J and clone size, that table is used; D and trimming come from the DNA. The table for this sample lists about 120,000 clones; more than 65% of them were counted only once. Of the sample, around 1.6% falls within the top ten clones.

Only a few counts were recorded for this clone. Which antigen it targets is not known. No much larger clone exists at a distance of one base, and base qualities are not known. Inclusive of the bounding cysteine and phenylalanine, the CDR3 is 12 residues long. The DNA shown is the 36-base CDR3, in frame from base 1. From the germline V gene, CDR1 is SGHDT and CDR2 is YYEEEE. Trimming costs V 3 bases and J 10 bases, and their ends lie 13 bases apart. The cohort was made up of approximately 670 healthy bone marrow donors. At the time of sampling, all cohort members were nominally healthy, though unrecorded immune exposures were likely present. The donor was CMV seronegative and was included in the group of 352 seronegative cohort members. A peripheral blood sample was provided by each donor, and peripheral blood mononuclear cells were used for TCR beta sequencing. Genomic DNA extraction from the blood cell samples was performed with the Qiagen DNeasy Blood Extraction Kit.

Paper-wide results and their limitations: The classifier was reported to diagnose cytomegalovirus status with high specificity and sensitivity in both the original and validation cohorts. In this cohort, only TCR beta chains were sequenced, and detectable features were limited by the absence of alpha or paired-chain data. For the cohort, immune exposure information was limited to CMV serostatus. A further reported finding was that TCR beta sequences accurately predicted the HLA-A and HLA-B alleles for most subjects in the first cohort. Because counts were too low, about 18 rarely observed V segments, including chromosome 9 orphons, were left out of the earlier analysis of over 550 of the donors. Correlated functional status among segregating V segments might reflect linkage disequilibrium, but an unknown experimental factor could not be ruled out. Because the 87-base-pair reads could not distinguish some IMGT-functional V segments, including TRBV6-2 and TRBV6-3, those segments were excluded. Across donors, most TCR sequences were observed very rarely, whereas some public TCRs were present in many individuals. It was suggested by the authors that the approach could potentially be generalized to other disease states and immunological phenotypes. At a false discovery rate of 0.05, a later analysis linked around 17,000 TCR beta sequences to specific HLA alleles. When HLA alleles, especially DR and DQ, strongly co-occurred, TCR associations were difficult to assign to individual alleles. Three of the identified cytomegalovirus-associated TCR beta chains were confirmed in vitro to be specific for cytomegalovirus antigens. In an earlier analysis of approximately 590 of the donors, most TCR beta V segments appeared in productive rearrangements about 90% or about 30% of the time, broadly matching IMGT annotations. In a later analysis, HLA-associated TCR beta chains were found to be more clonally expanded and to have lower generation probabilities than equally common non-associated chains. Compared with the approximately 710-donor mean, donors in an Asian-associated ancestry cluster had fewer N-insertions in productive TCRs, according to a later genetic analysis. In a later genetic analysis, a missense DCLRE1C variant was associated with V-gene and J-gene trimming of TCR beta chains, and the association was replicated in an independent cohort. In a later analysis, the rate of TCR association differed among HLA loci, with DRB1 alleles having the most associated TCRs and HLA-C alleles having the fewest. A later analysis found that most CMV-associated TCR beta chains appeared HLA-restricted, with HLA associations seemingly driven largely by CMV exposure. A cluster of highly shared sequence variants was judged likely to be a technical artifact of the sequencing pipeline. Several of the top co-occurrence clusters appeared to be linked to parvovirus B19, influenza, CMV and Epstein-Barr virus, according to a later analysis. Because HLA typing was unavailable for some donors at each locus, only the typed subset was used in association tests. The presence/absence analyses assumed that sequencing depth was roughly uniform across donors, and that assumption may not be true. The study listed 164 TCR beta chains as associated with cytomegalovirus.

The chain couples TRBV5-6 to TRBJ1-1, and possibly TRBD1, on 6 matching bases. The specimen was PBMCs. The clonotype was recovered from a woman between 18 and 29 years old in good health and CMV-seronegative. The CDR3 loop reads CASSSWAGAAFF. DNA sequence: TGTGCCAGCAGCTCCTGGGCAGGGGCAGCTTTCTTT.